This is a list of T cell receptor beta chains from one sample in a study of T cell repertoires in cytomegalovirus infection. TCRdb re-called the reads through MiXCR, storing one row per CDR3 protein. The table lists some 280,000 distinct CDR3 sequences, roughly 15% of them singletons. The sample taken for sequencing was PBMCs. These receptor sequences come from a human donor in good health (CMV status not recorded). Some clones in this sample may be carry-over from other donors' samples. The CDR3 runs from the conserved cysteine through the conserved F or W. D genes are given only for firm matches. For some rows the clone size is stated as once, few or many, or as a class when expanded; others skip it.

clone_size	d_call	j_call	v_call	cdr3_nt	cdr3_aa
few	NA	TRBJ2-5	TRBV12-3/TRBV12-4	TGTGCCAGCAGTTTAGAGTTTAAAGAGACCCAGTACTTC	CASSLEFKETQYF
few	NA	TRBJ1-2	TRBV29-1	TGCAGCGTTGCCACAGAGAACTACACCTTC	CSVATENYTF
NA	NA	TRBJ2-2	TRBV5-4	TGTGCCAGCAACGCTGACGGCACCGGGGAGCTGTTTTTT	CASNADGTGELFF
NA	TRBD1	TRBJ1-2	TRBV12-3/TRBV12-4	TGTGCCAGCAGCTACACACAGGGGGCGCAAGGCTACACCTTC	CASSYTQGAQGYTF
NA	NA	TRBJ2-4	TRBV2	TGTGCCAGCAGTGAAGGGGCAGGAATTGACATTCAGTACTTC	CASSEGAGIDIQYF
few	NA	TRBJ1-2	TRBV4-3	TGCGCCAGCAGCCAAGATGTGGGGGGACCTTCTAACTATGGCTACACCTTC	CASSQDVGGPSNYGYTF
many	TRBD1	TRBJ2-6	TRBV11-3	TGTGCCAGCAGCTTGGGACAGGCTAGCTCTGGGGCCAACGTCCTGACTTTC	CASSLGQASSGANVLTF
NA	NA	TRBJ1-1	TRBV14	TGTGCCAGCAGCCAAGTCACTGGGTTAACTGAAGCTTTCTTT	CASSQVTGLTEAFF
many	NA	TRBJ1-1	TRBV7-3	TGTGCCAGCAGCAATATAGGGGTAGGACCCGAGGCTGAAGCTTTCTTT	CASSNIGVGPEAEAFF
many	NA	TRBJ1-4	TRBV12-3/TRBV12-4	TGTGCCAGCAGTTTAGCCGGGAGTTCTAATGAAAAACTGTTTTTT	CASSLAGSSNEKLFF
NA	NA	TRBJ2-7	TRBV15	TGTGCCACCAGCAGAGACCCGCGGGACAACTACGAGCAGTACTTC	CATSRDPRDNYEQYF
NA	TRBD2	TRBJ2-2	TRBV19	TGTGCCAGTAGTCCCGGGGAACTAGCGGGAGTTGGCGGGGAGCTGTTTTTT	CASSPGELAGVGGELFF
few	NA	TRBJ2-7	TRBV29-1	TGCAGCGTTGAAGAACAGACGGAGCAGTACTTC	CSVEEQTEQYF
many	TRBD1	TRBJ2-7	TRBV11-2	TGTGCCAGCAGCACCAAACCGGGACAGGGCGGCTACGAGCAGTACTTC	CASSTKPGQGGYEQYF
many	NA	TRBJ2-4	TRBV28	TGTGCCAGCACCGCTACTCGAACCGGGGACATTCAGTACTTC	CASTATRTGDIQYF
few	TRBD2	TRBJ2-1	TRBV10-3	TGTGCCATCAGTGAGTCGAGACTAGCGGGAAAAAATGAGCAGTTCTTC	CAISESRLAGKNEQFF
NA	TRBD1	TRBJ2-7	TRBV5-6	TGTGCCAGCAGCTTGGATGACAGGGTTATCTACGAGCAGTACTTC	CASSLDDRVIYEQYF
many	TRBD2	TRBJ2-7	TRBV7-6	TGTGCCAGCAGCTTAGGGCGGGAGCGCGCCTACGAGCAGTACTTC	CASSLGRERAYEQYF
few	TRBD2	TRBJ2-3	TRBV27	TGTGCCAGCAGTTTATCGTGGGGGAGGGGAGATACGCAGTATTTT	CASSLSWGRGDTQYF
many	TRBD1	TRBJ1-1	TRBV7-3	TGTGCCAGCAGCGCGGGGACAGGGGGCCGAGCTTTCTTT	CASSAGTGGRAFF
many	NA	TRBJ2-5	TRBV7-2	TGTGCCAGCAGCCGACTAAGACGGGGGGGGACAGGGGAGACCCAGTACTTC	CASSRLRRGGTGETQYF
NA	TRBD2	TRBJ2-1	TRBV6-2/TRBV6-3	TGTGCCAGCAGCCTCCTAGCGGGAGTGTACAATGAGCAGTTCTTC	CASSLLAGVYNEQFF
few	NA	TRBJ2-1	TRBV29-1	TGCAGCGTTGCACAGAAAACTGACAATGAGCAGTTCTTC	CSVAQKTDNEQFF
few	TRBD2	TRBJ2-7	TRBV25-1	TGTGCCAGCAGTGACCCAGACCGGGGCGGGGGGAATACCGAGCAGTACTTC	CASSDPDRGGGNTEQYF
NA	NA	TRBJ2-7	TRBV29-1	TGCAGCGTTGAAGACGTTCTCTACGAGCAGTACTTC	CSVEDVLYEQYF
NA	TRBD1	TRBJ2-7	TRBV11-2	TGTGCCAGCAGCTATGCCGGGACAGGGATCTCCTACGAGCAGTACTTC	CASSYAGTGISYEQYF
few	NA	TRBJ2-7	TRBV12-3/TRBV12-4	TGTGCCAGCAGTCCCACCAGAGGGGGGACCTCCTACGAGCAGTACTTC	CASSPTRGGTSYEQYF
NA	TRBD2	TRBJ2-1	TRBV10-3	TGTGCCATCGCGCCGGGACTAGCGGGAGAGTACAATGAGCAGTTCTTC	CAIAPGLAGEYNEQFF
many	TRBD1	TRBJ1-4	TRBV7-2	TGTGCCAGCAGCCGGAGGGGGCTGGGAAACGAAAAACTGTTTTTT	CASSRRGLGNEKLFF
few	TRBD2	TRBJ2-1	TRBV4-2	TGTGCCAGCAGCCAAGGGCCCCGGGCTAGCGGATACAATGAGCAGTTCTTC	CASSQGPRASGYNEQFF
many	NA	TRBJ2-1	TRBV7-2	TGTGCCAGCAGCTTAGACAGTTTTAGCTCCTACAATGAGCAGTTCTTC	CASSLDSFSSYNEQFF
NA	NA	TRBJ1-5	TRBV7-8	TGTGCCAGCAGCTCACGGACAAATCCCGGTCGAAATCAGCCCCAGCATTTT	CASSSRTNPGRNQPQHF
few	NA	TRBJ2-1	TRBV18	TGTGCCAGCTCCCTGGCCTTGGGGGCGAGGGATGAGCAGTTCTTC	CASSLALGARDEQFF
many	TRBD2	TRBJ2-1	TRBV6-2/TRBV6-3	TGTGCCAGCAGTTACGGCGGGAGGGCCACGTACAATGAGCAGTTCTTC	CASSYGGRATYNEQFF
NA	TRBD1	TRBJ1-2	TRBV27	TGTGCCAGCAGTTTCACGGGGACAGCCAACTATGGCTACACCTTC	CASSFTGTANYGYTF
many	TRBD1	TRBJ1-1	TRBV7-6	TGTGCCAGCAGCTTAGGACAGGGGGCAGCGGGCACTGAAGCTTTCTTT	CASSLGQGAAGTEAFF
many	NA	TRBJ2-4	TRBV6-8	TGTGCCAGCAGACCGCCGGGCCTGGGGACCAAAAACATTCAGTACTTC	CASRPPGLGTKNIQYF
many	TRBD1	TRBJ1-1	TRBV7-9	TGTGCCAGCAGCGGGACAGGAACTAACACTGAAGCTTTCTTT	CASSGTGTNTEAFF
NA	NA	TRBJ1-4	TRBV29-1	TGCAGCGCCCGAACGGGGGGAGCAACTAATGAAAAACTGTTTTTT	CSARTGGATNEKLFF
many	NA	TRBJ2-7	TRBV28	TGTGCCAGCGGGAGAGGGGTCGGGTACGAGCAGTACTTC	CASGRGVGYEQYF
NA	NA	TRBJ2-1	TRBV7-6	TGTGCCAGCAGCTTAGAGAGTCCAGCGTACAATGAGCAGTTCTTC	CASSLESPAYNEQFF
many	NA	TRBJ2-7	TRBV7-8	TGTGCCAGCAGCTTAGCACTGGGCACAGTCTACGAGCAGTACTTC	CASSLALGTVYEQYF
NA	NA	TRBJ1-2	TRBV7-3	TGTGCCAGCAGCCTTAATCCCAGGGAGGTCGGGGGCTACACCTTC	CASSLNPREVGGYTF
few	NA	TRBJ2-1	TRBV20-1	TGCAGTGCTCCGGAGGGGAATGAGCAGTTCTTC	CSAPEGNEQFF
many	NA	TRBJ2-5	TRBV7-2	TGTGCCAGCAGCTTATCCCCGCAATCAATGGAGACCCAGTACTTC	CASSLSPQSMETQYF
NA	NA	TRBJ1-2	TRBV5-1	TGCGCCAGCAGCTTTCAAGGGAACTATGGCTACACCTTC	CASSFQGNYGYTF
many	NA	TRBJ2-7	TRBV7-8	TGTGCCAGCAGCTTAGGGACTATAAAAATTGAGCAGTACTTC	CASSLGTIKIEQYF
many	TRBD2	TRBJ2-1	TRBV28	TGTGCCAGCAGATATGTGGGACTAGCGTACTACAATGAGCAGTTCTTC	CASRYVGLAYYNEQFF
many	TRBD2	TRBJ2-1	TRBV7-8	TGTGCCAGCAGCTACCTGGGGGGGAGGGATGAGCAGTTCTTC	CASSYLGGRDEQFF
many	NA	TRBJ2-7	TRBV29-1	TGCAGCGCGCACGGCAGGGGTGGCTACGAGCAGTACTTC	CSAHGRGGYEQYF
NA	NA	TRBJ1-4	TRBV12-3/TRBV12-4	TGTGCCAGCAGTTCCGGGACAAGAGAAAATGAAAAACTGTTTTTT	CASSSGTRENEKLFF
NA	TRBD1	TRBJ2-3	TRBV5-1	TGCGCCAGCAGCTTTGAACAGGGGTACGACACAGATACGCAGTATTTT	CASSFEQGYDTDTQYF
few	TRBD2	TRBJ2-1	TRBV20-1	TGCAGTGCTCTTCACGGGACTAGCGACATTGAGCAGTTCTTC	CSALHGTSDIEQFF
NA	NA	TRBJ2-1	TRBV20-1	TGCAGTGCTAGAGTCAGGTTCGGTGATCAGTTCTTC	CSARVRFGDQFF